This is a list of T cell receptor beta chains from one sample in a study of T cell responses to AZD1222 COVID-19 vaccine. Repertoires were generated with immunoSEQ multiplex PCR, while TCRdb's copy carries only in-frame clones and drops some. This table has 95,000 to 150,000 clones, 92% appearing once. The source material was peripheral blood, sampled on day 0 of AZD1222 vaccination. These receptor sequences come from an adult in good health. Both conserved end residues are part of each CDR3. D genes are given only for firm matches. Clone size, where shown, is once, few, many, or a class for clones that have expanded.

TRBV19	TRBJ1-1	NA	NA	TGTGCCAGTAGGCTACACATGAACACTGAAGCTTTCTTT	CASRLHMNTEAFF
TRBV6-5	TRBJ1-5	NA	NA	TGTGCCAGCACCCCTAACAGGGTTAACCAGCCCCAGCATTTT	CASTPNRVNQPQHF
TRBV2	TRBJ1-1	NA	NA	TGTGCCAGCATCACAGGGATGAACACTGAAGCTTTCTTT	CASITGMNTEAFF
TRBV19	TRBJ1-5	NA	NA	TGTGCCAGTAGTTTTCATCAGGGGAATCAGCCCCAGCATTTT	CASSFHQGNQPQHF
TRBV20-1	TRBJ1-1	few	NA	TGCAGTGCTAGTCGGGTGGGCACTGAAGCTTTCTTT	CSASRVGTEAFF
TRBV7-2	TRBJ1-1	NA	NA	TGTGCCAGCAGCTCGAGGGTGAACACTGAAGCTTTCTTT	CASSSRVNTEAFF
TRBV4-1	TRBJ1-4	NA	NA	TGCGCCAGCAGCCGGGAACAGGGAAAACTGTTTTTT	CASSREQGKLFF
TRBV2	TRBJ2-3	NA	TRBD2	TGTGCCAGCAGTGAATTTAGCGGGTGGGGGGATACGCAGTATTTT	CASSEFSGWGDTQYF
TRBV5-4	TRBJ1-5	NA	NA	TGTGCCAGCAGCCTCCAGGACCGGCCCCAGCATTTT	CASSLQDRPQHF
TRBV5-6	TRBJ1-2	NA	NA	TGTGCCAGCAGCTTTAGCCAGGCAGCTAACTATGGCTACACCTTC	CASSFSQAANYGYTF
TRBV9	TRBJ2-3	NA	TRBD1	TGTGCCAGCAGCGTCCGGGACAGGGGAACAGATACGCAGTATTTT	CASSVRDRGTDTQYF
TRBV7-9	TRBJ1-1	once	TRBD1	TGTGCCAGCAGCTTTGGGACAGTCGGAGCTTTCTTT	CASSFGTVGAFF
TRBV27	TRBJ2-3	NA	TRBD1	TGTGCCAGCAGTACCTCGACAGGGCCCAGCACAGATACGCAGTATTTT	CASSTSTGPSTDTQYF
TRBV27	TRBJ1-2	once	NA	TGTGCCAGCAGTTTATCTCCGGGGAACTATGGCTACACCTTC	CASSLSPGNYGYTF
TRBV5-4	TRBJ1-4	NA	NA	TGTGCCAGCAGCGGGGCGGGTGAAAAACTGTTTTTT	CASSGAGEKLFF
TRBV15	TRBJ1-5	NA	NA	TGTGCCACCAGCCCACCCGGCAGGGGAAGTCAGCCCCAGCATTTT	CATSPPGRGSQPQHF
TRBV5-1	TRBJ1-1	NA	TRBD1	TGCGCCAGCAGCGGATGGGGACAGGGTAGCACTGAAGCTTTCTTT	CASSGWGQGSTEAFF
TRBV19	TRBJ1-6	NA	TRBD1	TGTGCCAGTACCCCTTACAGGGGGCTGAATTCACCCCTCCACTTT	CASTPYRGLNSPLHF
TRBV5-1	TRBJ1-2	NA	TRBD1	TGCGCCAGCAGGCCAGAGACAGGGGAGCGATATGGCTACACCTTC	CASRPETGERYGYTF
TRBV29-1	TRBJ1-5	NA	NA	TGCAGCGTCGCCCGGGACATCAATCAGCCCCAGCATTTT	CSVARDINQPQHF
TRBV7-8	TRBJ1-2	NA	NA	TGTGCCAGCAGCCGAGTGATCCGCTATGGCTACACCTTC	CASSRVIRYGYTF
TRBV12-3/TRBV12-4	TRBJ1-1	NA	NA	TGTGCCAGCAGTTTACGGGAGGCCACTGAAGCTTTCTTT	CASSLREATEAFF
TRBV7-9	TRBJ1-2	NA	NA	TGTGCCAGCAGCTGGGGGGAGGGGGTTAACTATGACTACACCTTC	CASSWGEGVNYDYTF
TRBV2	TRBJ2-1	NA	NA	TGTGCCAGCACCCTCGATACCAACTCCTACAATGAGCAGTTCTTC	CASTLDTNSYNEQFF
TRBV5-5	TRBJ1-2	NA	NA	TGTGCCAGCAGCTTAGACAGCTATGGCTACACCTTC	CASSLDSYGYTF
TRBV6-5	TRBJ1-2	NA	NA	TGTGCCAGCAGTTACTTCCCGACAGATGGCTACACCTTC	CASSYFPTDGYTF
TRBV6-5	TRBJ1-2	NA	NA	TGTGCCAGCAGTATAACAAGAAACTATGGCTACACCTTC	CASSITRNYGYTF
TRBV2	TRBJ2-2	NA	NA	TGTGCCAGCAGTCAACGGACACTCTGGGGGGAGCTGTTTTTT	CASSQRTLWGELFF
TRBV12-3/TRBV12-4	TRBJ2-1	NA	TRBD2	TGTGCCAGCAGCGTTAGCGGGGGTTCTGAGCAGTTCTTC	CASSVSGGSEQFF
TRBV6-6	TRBJ1-2	NA	NA	TGTGCCAGCAGTTACCGGGAACCCGGCTATGGCTACACCTTC	CASSYREPGYGYTF
TRBV5-6	TRBJ2-3	NA	TRBD1	TGTGCCAGCAGCAGACGGGACAGGTTGGCCGTAATGCAGTATTTT	CASSRRDRLAVMQYF
TRBV7-2	TRBJ2-1	NA	TRBD2	TGTGCCAGCAGCTTTGCGGGGGGCCAATACAATGAGCAGTTCTTC	CASSFAGGQYNEQFF
TRBV11-2	TRBJ1-3	NA	NA	TGTGCCAGCAGCTTAGGGAATCCTGGAAACACCATATATTTT	CASSLGNPGNTIYF
TRBV2	TRBJ2-7	NA	TRBD1	TGTGCCATCCACCGGGACAGAGTTTCCTACGAGCAGTACTTC	CAIHRDRVSYEQYF
TRBV5-1	TRBJ1-2	NA	TRBD1	TGCGCCAGCAGCTTGGCCGGACAGGCACTGAACTATGGCTACACCTTC	CASSLAGQALNYGYTF
TRBV5-4	TRBJ2-3	NA	NA	TGTGCCAGCAGCTTGCGGGGAGGCACAGATACGCAGTATTTT	CASSLRGGTDTQYF
TRBV28	TRBJ2-7	NA	NA	TGTGCCAGCACTGCAGGGTATTCCTACGAGCAGTACTTC	CASTAGYSYEQYF
TRBV5-1	TRBJ1-1	NA	NA	TGCGCCAGCAGCTTAGGAGGGGAGCTGAACACTGAAGCTTTCTTT	CASSLGGELNTEAFF
TRBV19	TRBJ2-3	NA	NA	TGTGCCAGTAGTATAGTTACAACTAGCACAGATACGCAGTATTTT	CASSIVTTSTDTQYF
TRBV5-1	TRBJ1-1	NA	NA	TGCGCCAGCAGCAAAGGGGGAATGAACACTGAAGCTTTCTTT	CASSKGGMNTEAFF
TRBV6-2/TRBV6-3	TRBJ1-5	NA	NA	TGTGCCAGCAGCTCACATCACCCTGGCCGGCCCCAGCATTTT	CASSSHHPGRPQHF
TRBV18	TRBJ1-2	NA	NA	TGTGCCAGCTCACCAGTCGACAGCGACTATGGCTACACCTTC	CASSPVDSDYGYTF
TRBV30	TRBJ1-2	NA	NA	TGTGCTTCCAGGGCGTCCTATGGCTACACCTTC	CASRASYGYTF
TRBV30	TRBJ1-2	NA	NA	TGTGCCTCCCGTTTGGATCGTGGGGGCTACACCTTC	CASRLDRGGYTF
TRBV3-1/TRBV3-2	TRBJ1-6	NA	NA	TGTGCCAGCAGCCAGAGGTATTCACCCCTCCACTTT	CASSQRYSPLHF
TRBV7-3	TRBJ1-1	NA	NA	TGTGCCAGCAGCCCTCAGGGTATTGGGGAAGCTTTCTTT	CASSPQGIGEAFF
TRBV2	TRBJ2-7	NA	TRBD1	TGTGCCAGCAGTGTGGACAGGTCCTACGAGCAGTACTTC	CASSVDRSYEQYF